Sequencing of this T cell receptor (beta chain) was carried out in a study of blood T cells in healthy people across ages. Then a second PCR, running about 6 to 11 cycles, was carried out with a sample-barcoded 5' primer and a J-beta primer mix. TCRdb processed the 5' RACE reads anew with MiXCR; each CDR3 protein has one entry. The sample contains over a million distinct CDR3 sequences, 45% of which appear only once. Germline V lookup: CDR1 PRHDT, CDR2 FYEKMQ (reference sequence). The length of the CDR3 is 17 residues. J was trimmed by 9 bases and V by 2 bases; bases with no gene match: 14. The J gene is TRBJ2-1, the V gene TRBV13; 9 nucleotides agree with TRBD2. The receptor comes from a woman aged 55-70 years in good health. The sequencing input was blood. CDR3 in amino acids: CASSLRMAGGPSREQFF. CDR3 bases: TGTGCCAGCAGCTTAAGAATGGCGGGAGGGCCCTCGCGTGAGCAGTTCTTC. Full variable domain (remainder filled in from reference TRBV13 and TRBJ2-1): AAGVIQSPRHLIKEKRETATLKCYPIPRHDTVYWYQQGPGQDPQFLISFYEKMQSDKGSIPDRFSAQQFSDYHSELNMSSLELGDSALYFCASSLRMAGGPSREQFFGPGTRLTVL.